Presented here are 16 T cell receptor beta chains from one specimen sequenced in a study of shared clonotypes between healthy human individuals. Clones were read by immunoSEQ multiplex PCR, and TCRdb kept only the in-frame ones, dropping some. Among 1.5 million to 2.5 million clones listed, about 95% were seen once. It was CD45RO-negative cells, positively selected for CCR7, that made up naive CD8 cells, with terminally differentiated effector memory CD45RA+ cells excluded. Sequencing was performed on naive CD8+ T cells sorted from blood. Receptors were obtained from a man younger than 30 in good health.

V is TRBV6-1 and J is TRBJ2-5; 8 bases match TRBD1. Germline CDR1 MNHNS, CDR2 SASEGT. V dropped 3 bases and J dropped 2; count of bases not matched to a gene: 5. CDR3 size: 15 residues. This chain's CDR3 is CASSDPGGRQETQYF. CDR3 in DNA: TGTGCCAGCAGTGACCCAGGGGGCAGGCAAGAGACCCAGTACTTC.

This clone has just one count. The rearrangement uses TRBV7-9 and TRBJ2-7; a possible D gene is TRBD1 (5 bases). The V end lost 5 bases, the J end lost 2 bases, and 10 bases lay between the germline ends. Germline CDR1 and CDR2: SEHNR and FQNEAQ (reference sequence). This CDR3 has 13 residues. CDR3 sequence: CASSATVTYEQYF. CDR3 bases: TGTGCCAGCAGCGCGACAGTTACCTACGAGCAGTACTTC.

This sequence joins TRBV13 and TRBJ2-3; D is ambiguous. This CDR3 spans 15 amino acids. Germline assignment: CDR1 PRHDT and CDR2 FYEKMQ (reference sequence). V lost 6 bases and J lost 0, with 13 bases in between. In nucleotides, the CDR3 is TGTGCCAGCAGTTCTACCCGAGGTAGCACAGATACGCAGTATTTT. Translated: CASSSTRGSTDTQYF.

This clone was seen a handful of times. The CDR3 loop reads CASSHKIMNTEAFF. The CDR3 nucleotides read TGCGCCAGCAGCCATAAAATTATGAACACTGAAGCTTTCTTT. The chain couples TRBV4-1 to TRBJ1-1; D unresolved. V was trimmed by 3 bases and J by 0 bases, leaving 8 bases between them. This CDR3 region has 14 residues. Germline V lookup: CDR1 MGHRA, CDR2 YSYEKL.

The chain couples TRBV27 to TRBJ2-6; D remains unclear. The CDR3 contains 16 residues. The germline V and J ends were trimmed by 1 base and 0 bases, with 7 bases remaining between them. From germline, CDR1 is MNHEY and CDR2 SMNVEV (reference sequence). The CDR3 coding sequence is TGTGCCAGCAGTTTATTGGCCGTCTCTGGGGCCAACGTCCTGACTTTC. Translation gives CASSLLAVSGANVLTF.

The rearrangement uses TRBV27 and TRBJ2-7; 9 nucleotides line up with TRBD1. With V trimmed by 4 bases and J by 2 bases, 6 bases remained unmatched. The CDR3 has 15 residues. CDR1 and CDR2 (germline): MNHEY, SMNVEV (reference sequence). CDR3 amino acids: CASSSQGTGPYEQYF. The CDR3 DNA reads TGTGCCAGCAGTTCCCAAGGGACAGGGCCCTACGAGCAGTACTTC.

This chain connects TRBV6-1 to TRBJ2-7; D is possibly TRBD2 (6 bases). CDR1 is MNHNS and CDR2 is SASEGT in the germline V gene. This CDR3 comprises 15 residues. Trimming stripped 3 bases from V and 2 bases from J, with 14 bases between. CDR3 bases: TGTGCCAGCAGTGATCTGGGACTGAACCCCTACGAGCAGTACTTC. This codes for CASSDLGLNPYEQYF.

The chain employs TRBV5-4 and TRBJ1-1, with D uncertain. The CDR3 spans 12 residues. Germline CDR1 SGHNT, CDR2 YYREEE (reference sequence). Trimming pared 10 bases from V and 5 bases from J, leaving 15 bases between. The DNA for the CDR3 is TGTGCCGCTCAGACGGGAGGGACTGAAGCTTTCTTT. This codes for CAAQTGGTEAFF. The variable domain in full, with the rest retrieved from reference TRBV5-4 and TRBJ1-1, is ETGVTQSPTHLIKTRGQQVTLRCSSQSGHNTVSWYQQALGQGPQFIFQYYREEENGRGNFPPRFSGLQFPNYSSELNVNALELDDSALYLCAAQTGGTEAFFGQGTRLTVV.

This chain connects TRBV27 to TRBJ2-7, with D perhaps matching TRBD1 or TRBD2 (5 bases each). Germline CDR1 is MNHEY and CDR2 is SMNVEV (reference sequence). The length of the CDR3 is 14 residues. With 6 bases removed from V and 4 bases from J, the gap between germline ends came to 16 bases. CDR3 protein: CASSPGTPFYEQYF. The CDR3 region has the DNA TGTGCCAGCAGCCCCGGGACCCCATTTTACGAGCAGTACTTC.

The rearrangement links TRBV15 to TRBJ2-1, with D unresolved. Germline CDR1 reads LNHNV; CDR2 reads YYDKDF (reference sequence). Deletions cut 3 bases from V and 7 bases from J, with 31 bases between. The CDR3 consists of 20 residues. The CDR3 is CATSSPPGKEGISIHNEQFF. In DNA, the CDR3 is TGTGCCACCAGCAGTCCCCCGGGCAAGGAAGGAATATCAATTCATAATGAGCAGTTCTTC.

The CDR3 here is CAISEGTSGGLPYEQYF. In nucleotides, the CDR3 is TGTGCCATCAGTGAGGGGACTAGCGGGGGGCTTCCCTACGAGCAGTACTTC. The chain is built from TRBV10-3 and TRBJ2-7; 15 bases are a match to TRBD2. The V segment lost 2 bases and the J segment 2 bases; nucleotides outside the gene matches: 4. CDR3 length: 17 residues. Looked up from germline, CDR1 is ENHRY and CDR2 is SYGVKD.

The rearrangement links TRBV5-8 to TRBJ2-7; D not resolved. Germline-derived CDR1 and CDR2 are SGHTS and YDEGEE. This CDR3 spans 10 amino acids. Trimming left V 2 bases short and J 5 bases short, with 2 bases between. The CDR3 DNA sequence: TGTGCCAGCAGCTTCAACGAGCAGTACTTC. This translates into CASSFNEQYF.

The V gene is TRBV4-2, the J gene TRBJ2-7, with D possibly TRBD1 on 6 matching bases. CDR1 LGHNA and CDR2 YNFKEQ come from the germline V gene. Trimming cost V 1 base and J 5 bases, with 9 bases left between them. The CDR3 consists of 13 residues. The DNA of the CDR3 is TGTGCCAGCAGCCAAGTACAGGGTGACGAGCAGTACTTC. Its protein is CASSQVQGDEQYF.

The chain couples TRBV10-3 to TRBJ1-6, with D perhaps matching TRBD1 (5 bases). This CDR3 comprises 13 residues. Looked up from germline, CDR1 is ENHRY and CDR2 is SYGVKD. Trimming cost V 8 bases and J 6 bases, with 11 bases left between them. The CDR3 DNA reads TGTGCCATCTCCGGGGGGATTAATTCACCCCTCCACTTT. Amino acid sequence: CAISGGINSPLHF.

The chain uses TRBV18 and TRBJ2-7, with D tentatively TRBD1 (7 bases). Between the trimmed V and J ends, which lost 0 bases and 2 bases, there was a span of 11 bases. CDR3 length: 15 amino acids. Per germline, CDR1 KGHSH and CDR2 LQKENI. For the CDR3, the DNA is TGTGCCAGCTCACCACCAGCAGGGGGGACCTACGAGCAGTACTTC. The encoded protein is CASSPPAGGTYEQYF.

The rearrangement links TRBV30 to TRBJ2-3, with TRBD1 identical over 7 bases. The CDR3 totals 15 residues. The V segment lost 2 bases and the J segment 4 bases; nucleotides outside the gene matches: 9. CDR1 is GTSNPN, CDR2 SVGIG, per germline (reference sequence). The CDR3 nucleotides are TGTGCCTGGAGTACCTATCTAGGGGGCGCAGATACGCAGTATTTT. Residues: CAWSTYLGGADTQYF.